Following are 21 T cell receptor beta chains from one sample sequenced in a study of shared clonotypes between healthy human individuals. Some clones are missing from TCRdb's copy, which holds only in-frame ones; the method was immunoSEQ multiplex PCR. The profile covers more than 2 million clones, with 85% to 95% appearing a single time and 0.1% to 0.15% taken by the ten largest. The specimen was naive CD4+ T cells sorted from blood. Subset of the sample: CD45RA+ positively selected. The receptor source for this set is a young man in good health.

Concerning this clone itself: Different DNA sequences within this sample yield the same CDR3. J is TRBJ2-1 and V is TRBV10-1, with D perhaps matching TRBD1 or TRBD2 (5 bases each). V was shortened by 2 bases and J by 4 bases, with 9 bases between the two germline ends. There are 14 residues in the CDR3. CDR1 is WNHNN, CDR2 SYGVQD, per germline (reference sequence). The CDR3 DNA is TGCGCCAGCAGTGAGGGGGGATCGTACAATGAGCAGTTCTTC. This gives the protein CASSEGGSYNEQFF.

Concerning this clone: The same CDR3 also results from other DNA sequences found in this sample. The V gene is TRBV5-1, the J gene TRBJ2-3; a possible D gene is TRBD1 (6 bases). Germline V gene data show CDR1 as SGHRS and CDR2 as YFSETQ. V was shortened by 0 bases and J by 5 bases, with 7 bases between the two germline ends. CDR3 size: 13 residues. DNA of the CDR3: TGCGCCAGCAGCTTGGCAGGGGAAGATACGCAGTATTTT. Translated: CASSLAGEDTQYF.

The chain joins TRBV6-1 to TRBJ1-5, with D hard to call. The CDR3 extends over 13 amino acids. The germline V and J ends were trimmed by 6 bases and 0 bases, with 6 bases remaining between them. Germline lookup yields CDR1 MNHNS and CDR2 SASEGT. CDR3 in amino acids: CASSTASNQPQHF. CDR3 DNA: TGTGCCAGCAGCACAGCTAGCAATCAGCCCCAGCATTTT.

The V and J genes are TRBV7-2 and TRBJ1-2; D remains ambiguous. Trimming stripped 4 bases from V and 5 bases from J, with 14 bases between. The CDR3 runs to 14 residues. Germline V gives CDR1 SGHTA, CDR2 FQGNSA. The CDR3 here is CASSSGSAPYGYTF. CDR3 in DNA: TGTGCCAGCAGCTCGGGCAGCGCTCCTTATGGCTACACCTTC.

J is TRBJ1-2 and V is TRBV9, with D perhaps matching TRBD1 (5 bases). Trimming cost V 4 bases and J 5 bases, with 12 bases left between them. Per germline, CDR1 SGDLS and CDR2 YYNGEE. The CDR3 length is 13 residues. The CDR3 sequence: CASSNRDGYGYTF. The CDR3 DNA follows: TGTGCCAGCAGCAACCGGGACGGTTATGGCTACACCTTC. The full variable domain, its missing parts supplied by reference TRBV9 and TRBJ1-2, is DSGVTQTPKHLITATGQRVTLRCSPRSGDLSVYWYQQSLDQGLQFLIQYYNGEERAKGNILERFSAQQFPDLHSELNLSSLELGDSALYFCASSNRDGYGYTFGSGTRLTVV.

V usage is TRBV12-5 and J usage is TRBJ1-2, with 9 positions matching TRBD1. The germline gives CDR1 LGHNT, CDR2 FRNRAP. Germline trimming cut 3 bases from V and 7 bases from J; bases unmatched to any gene: 6. This CDR3 is 14 amino acids long. For the CDR3, the DNA is TGTGCTAGTGGTTTCGAGACAGGGGGAAGTGGCTACACCTTC. This sequence encodes CASGFETGGSGYTF.

The CDR3 sequence is CASSLSSGGAKNIQYF. CDR3 in DNA: TGCGCCAGCAGCTTGTCTAGCGGGGGAGCCAAAAACATTCAGTACTTC. The gene calls are TRBV5-1 and TRBJ2-4; 10 nucleotides line up with TRBD2. The CDR3 loop spans 16 amino acids. V was clipped by 1 base and J by 0 bases; unmatched bases: 1. CDR1 and CDR2 (germline): SGHRS, YFSETQ.

The J gene is TRBJ1-6, the V gene TRBV6-5; TRBD1 agrees at 7 bases. With 4 bases clipped from V and 10 bases from J, the junction kept 7 bases outside the gene matches. The length of the CDR3 is 14 residues. CDR1 and CDR2 (germline): MNHEY, SVGAGI. Here the CDR3 reads CASSSDRAGSPLHF. The DNA for the CDR3 is TGTGCCAGCAGTTCCGACAGGGCGGGGTCACCCCTCCACTTT.

The table lists this clone with a few counts. Other DNA sequences in this specimen translate into the identical CDR3. The V and J genes are TRBV6-1 and TRBJ2-7; 11 bases are shared with TRBD2. There are 14 residues in the CDR3. V was clipped by 5 bases and J by 0 bases; unmatched bases: 0. Germline CDR1 and CDR2: MNHNS and SASEGT. The CDR3 sequence: CASSTSGSSYEQYF. The CDR3 region has the DNA TGTGCCAGCAGTACTAGCGGGAGCTCCTACGAGCAGTACTTC.

The V call is TRBV10-3, the J call TRBJ2-3; unclear D gene. Per germline, CDR1 ENHRY and CDR2 SYGVKD. The CDR3 totals 12 residues. The V and J ends lost 6 bases and 3 bases respectively, with 7 bases between them. The CDR3 spells CAIREETDTQYF. Written as DNA, the CDR3 is TGTGCCATCAGAGAGGAAACAGATACGCAGTATTTT.

This clone was counted a single time. The rearrangement joins TRBV29-1 to TRBJ1-1, with D perhaps TRBD1 (5 bases). CDR1 and CDR2 from the germline V gene are SQVTM and ANQGSEA. V was cut by 5 bases and J by 5 bases, with 18 bases left in between. The CDR3 extends over 14 amino acids. CDR3 amino acids: CSVLPGPPGTEAFF. CDR3 sequence (DNA): TGCAGCGTTCTTCCGGGACCCCCGGGAACTGAAGCTTTCTTT.

This clone has a single count. The J gene is TRBJ1-1, the V gene TRBV13, with 8 bases that match TRBD1. Germline V gene lookup returns CDR1 PRHDT and CDR2 FYEKMQ (reference sequence). This CDR3 has 15 amino acids. The V and J ends lost 4 bases and 5 bases, in that order; junction bases with no gene match: 9. The CDR3 DNA is TGTGCCAGCAGCTCTTTGGCCAGGGGGCTTACTGAAGCTTTCTTT. It is translated as CASSSLARGLTEAFF.

CDR3 region: CASNPGQGPYEQYF. The CDR3 DNA follows: TGTGCCAGCAACCCGGGACAGGGGCCCTACGAGCAGTACTTC. The J gene is TRBJ2-7, the V gene TRBV6-1; TRBD1 aligns across 10 bases. CDR1 MNHNS and CDR2 SASEGT come from the germline V gene. With V trimmed by 7 bases and J by 2 bases, 5 bases remained unmatched. This CDR3 is built from 14 residues.

J is TRBJ2-2 and V is TRBV5-1; D is undetermined. Trimming left V 0 bases short and J 8 bases short, with 11 bases between. The CDR3 loop spans 14 amino acids. Germline V CDR1 and CDR2: SGHRS, YFSETQ. CDR3 sequence reads: CASSLAAEEGELFF. Here the CDR3 DNA reads TGCGCCAGCAGCTTGGCCGCGGAAGAAGGGGAGCTGTTTTTT.

This clone was counted only a few times. DNA of the CDR3: TGTGCCAGCAGCTTGACAGGAGAGAATTCACCCCTCCACTTT. Amino acids: CASSLTGENSPLHF. The rearrangement links TRBV7-3 to TRBJ1-6, with D possibly matching TRBD1 (6 bases). Deletions cut 3 bases from V and 7 bases from J, with 10 bases between. CDR3 length: 14 amino acids. CDR1 and CDR2 (germline): SGHTA, FQGTGA. The full variable domain, in which reference TRBV7-3 and TRBJ1-6 provide the parts outside the CDR3, is GAGVSQTPSNKVTEKGKYVELRCDPISGHTALYWYRQSLGQGPEFLIYFQGTGAADDSGLPNDRFFAVRPEGSVSTLKIQRTERGDSAVYLCASSLTGENSPLHFGNGTRLTVT.

Remarks on this clone: Other DNA sequences in the same sample also yield this CDR3. This chain uses TRBV7-9 with TRBJ2-1; D not certain. This CDR3 is 11 amino acids long. Per germline, CDR1 SEHNR and CDR2 FQNEAQ (reference sequence). The V gene lost 1 base and the J gene lost 8 bases, with 3 bases spanning the gap. CDR3 loop: CASSLGDEQFF. For the CDR3, the DNA is TGTGCCAGCAGCTTAGGGGATGAGCAGTTCTTC.

This sequence joins TRBV4-1 and TRBJ2-4; D might be TRBD2 (5 bases). CDR1 is MGHRA, CDR2 YSYEKL, per germline. The CDR3 spans 17 residues. The V gene lost 1 base and the J gene lost 0 bases, with 13 bases spanning the gap. For the CDR3, the DNA is TGCGCCAGCAGCCAAGGCGGAGCGGTCCTAGCCAAAAACATTCAGTACTTC. It encodes CASSQGGAVLAKNIQYF.

The genes are TRBV7-9 and TRBJ2-7; D not resolved. The germline V gene encodes CDR1 SEHNR and CDR2 FQNEAQ (reference sequence). Trimming removed 8 bases from V and 0 bases from J, with 11 bases in between. This CDR3 comprises 13 residues. The CDR3 spells CASWSGPSYEQYF. In nucleotides, the CDR3 is TGTGCCAGCTGGTCTGGGCCCTCCTACGAGCAGTACTTC.

The chain carries TRBV13 and TRBJ2-4; D remains ambiguous. Trimming removed 4 bases at V and 1 base at J, with 11 bases between. Germline CDR1 and CDR2: PRHDT and FYEKMQ (reference sequence). This CDR3 region has 15 residues. The chain's CDR3 is CASSSRDGAKNIQYF. The CDR3 region has the DNA TGTGCCAGCAGCTCGCGAGATGGGGCCAAAAACATTCAGTACTTC.

This chain uses TRBV30 with TRBJ2-1; perhaps TRBD1 as D (5 bases). The V gene's germline CDR1 is GTSNPN and CDR2 SVGIG (reference sequence). The CDR3 is made up of 14 amino acids. Trimming took 0 bases from V and 8 from J, leaving 14 bases between them. The CDR3 sequence: CAWSVKAGMDEQFF. DNA of the CDR3: TGTGCCTGGAGTGTAAAGGCAGGGATGGATGAGCAGTTCTTC.

The chain recombines TRBV7-8 with TRBJ2-7; D is perhaps TRBD2 (5 bases). V lost 2 bases, J lost 3 bases, and 8 bases lay in between. CDR1 and CDR2 (germline): SGHVS, FQNEAQ. CDR3 size: 13 residues. CDR3 protein: CASSLIRGYEQYF. DNA for the CDR3: TGTGCCAGCAGCTTAATTCGGGGCTACGAGCAGTACTTC. Using reference TRBV7-8 and TRBJ2-7 for the parts outside the CDR3, the full variable domain is GAGVSQSPRYKVAKRGQDVALRCDPISGHVSLFWYQQALGQGPEFLTYFQNEAQLDKSGLPSDRFFAERPEGSVSTLKIQRTQQEDSAVYLCASSLIRGYEQYFGPGTRLTVT.